These T cell receptor beta chains were read from a single sample in a study of T cells in Graves' hyperthyroidism and ophthalmopathy. TCRdb analysed the multiplex PCR reads with MiXCR anew, one entry per CDR3 protein. The sample consists of about 280,000 distinct CDR3 sequences, 20% to 25% of them appearing once. Sequencing used blood. Source of these receptors: a man in his forties with Graves' hyperthyroidism that later progressed to Graves' ophthalmopathy. Both conserved end residues are part of each CDR3. Each record gives: CDR3 length, J gene, clone size, D gene, V gene, CDR3 protein, CDR3 DNA. A D gene is named only where the DNA matches it firmly. Some rows mark clone size as missing; the rest say once, few, many or name a class of expanded clone.

>14|TRBJ2-7|few|NA|TRBV18
CASSPGASSYEQYF
TGTGCCAGCTCACCAGGGGCGAGCTCCTACGAGCAGTACTTC
>13|TRBJ2-7|NA|NA|TRBV6-1
CASSDTASYEQYF
TGTGCCAGCAGTGATACAGCCTCCTACGAGCAGTACTTC
>12|TRBJ2-3|many|NA|TRBV29-1
CSVGKSTDTQYF
TGCAGCGTTGGGAAAAGCACAGATACGCAGTATTTT
>17|TRBJ1-3|many|NA|TRBV30
CAWSLGSDRFSGNTIYF
TGTGCCTGGAGCCTAGGGTCCGACAGGTTCTCTGGAAACACCATATATTTT
>13|TRBJ1-5|many|NA|TRBV5-1
CASSRGDNQPQHF
TGCGCCAGCAGCCGCGGGGATAATCAGCCCCAGCATTTT
>14|TRBJ1-2|NA|TRBD1|TRBV24-1
CATSESGTGDGYTF
TGTGCCACCAGTGAATCCGGGACAGGGGATGGCTACACCTTC
>12|TRBJ2-7|many|TRBD1|TRBV10-2
CASKDRAAEQYF
TGCGCCAGCAAGGACAGGGCTGCCGAGCAGTACTTC
>14|TRBJ1-1|NA|NA|TRBV6-1
CATSERGMNTEAFF
TGTGCCACCTCGGAAAGGGGGATGAACACTGAAGCTTTCTTT
>15|TRBJ2-5|NA|TRBD2|TRBV28
CASKAGEGYQETQYF
TGTGCCAGCAAGGCGGGAGAGGGGTACCAAGAGACCCAGTACTTC
>15|TRBJ2-5|few|TRBD2|TRBV7-8
CASSTTPGLQETQYF
TGTGCCAGCAGCACCACCCCGGGACTACAAGAGACCCAGTACTTC
>16|TRBJ2-5|NA|NA|TRBV6-1
CASSDGGGRGRKTQYF
TGTGCCAGCAGTGATGGGGGGGGCCGAGGAAGAAAGACCCAGTACTTC
>14|TRBJ2-5|few|NA|TRBV25-1
CASSPRGAGETQYF
TGTGCCAGCAGCCCTCGAGGGGCGGGAGAGACCCAGTACTTC
>17|TRBJ2-4|NA|TRBD2|TRBV6-2/TRBV6-3
CASSYSAGDGAKNIQYF
TGTGCCAGCAGTTACTCAGCGGGGGATGGGGCCAAAAACATTCAGTACTTC
>12|TRBJ2-5|many|NA|TRBV24-1
CATRGAAETQYF
TGTGCCACCAGGGGGGCAGCGGAGACCCAGTACTTC
>15|TRBJ1-2|many|NA|TRBV27
CASSPITPLNYGYTF
TGTGCCAGCAGTCCTATTACCCCCCTTAACTATGGCTACACCTTC
>14|TRBJ1-2|NA|TRBD1|TRBV7-3
CASSLGQGYGGYTF
TGTGCCAGCAGTCTGGGACAGGGGTACGGTGGCTACACCTTC
>12|TRBJ1-1|many|NA|TRBV20-1
CSATFEGSEAFF
TGCAGTGCCACCTTCGAGGGATCTGAAGCTTTCTTT
>16|TRBJ2-2|many|TRBD2|TRBV20-1
CSASTSGRANTGELFF
TGCAGTGCTAGTACTAGCGGGAGGGCGAACACCGGGGAGCTGTTTTTT
>13|TRBJ1-2|many|NA|TRBV6-1
CASSAGLNYGYTF
TGTGCCAGCAGTGCCGGACTAAACTATGGCTACACCTTC
>14|TRBJ2-2|NA|NA|TRBV6-1
CASRRRGDTGELFF
TGTGCCAGCAGGAGACGAGGGGACACCGGGGAGCTGTTTTTT
>14|TRBJ2-7|few|NA|TRBV12-3/TRBV12-4
CASSLSGAGYEQYF
TGTGCCAGCAGTTTATCGGGGGCGGGTTACGAGCAGTACTTC
>13|TRBJ2-3|many|NA|TRBV20-1
CSARPPRMDTQYF
TGCAGTGCTAGGCCACCCAGGATGGATACGCAGTATTTT
>15|TRBJ2-7|NA|TRBD2|TRBV6-1
CASRGTSGNSYEQYF
TGTGCCAGCAGGGGGACTAGCGGGAACTCCTACGAGCAGTACTTC
>19|TRBJ1-5|many|TRBD1|TRBV2
CASSEFWGQSPYSNQPQHF
TGTGCCAGCAGTGAATTTTGGGGACAGTCACCTTATAGCAATCAGCCCCAGCATTTT
>10|TRBJ2-7|many|NA|TRBV12-3/TRBV12-4
CAPQGYEQYF
TGTGCACCGCAGGGTTACGAGCAGTACTTC
>16|TRBJ1-5|many|NA|TRBV7-9
CASSPELDYSNQPQHF
TGTGCCAGCAGCCCTGAGCTAGATTATAGCAATCAGCCCCAGCATTTT
>15|TRBJ1-1|few|NA|TRBV6-5
CASSYGGGENTEAFF
TGTGCCAGCAGTTACGGGGGGGGCGAGAACACTGAAGCTTTCTTT
>16|TRBJ2-7|many|NA|TRBV19
CASSQPLGVEAYEQYF
TGTGCCAGTAGTCAACCCCTGGGGGTTGAGGCCTACGAGCAGTACTTC
>13|TRBJ2-2|many|TRBD2|TRBV28
CATIPSGTGELFF
TGTGCCACCATCCCTAGCGGGACCGGGGAGCTGTTTTTT
>15|TRBJ1-3|NA|NA|TRBV6-1
CASSETLGRGNTIYF
TGTGCCAGCAGTGAAACTCTGGGGAGGGGAAACACCATATATTTT
>18|TRBJ1-3|many|NA|TRBV20-1
CSARRTANSPFSGNTIYF
TGCAGTGCTAGACGGACAGCGAATTCACCCTTCTCTGGAAACACCATATATTTT
>17|TRBJ2-5|many|TRBD2|TRBV6-1
CASSEASGRPQWETQYF
TGTGCCAGCAGTGAAGCTAGCGGGAGGCCCCAATGGGAGACCCAGTACTTC
>15|TRBJ2-2|many|NA|TRBV12-3/TRBV12-4
CASRVAGMNTGELFF
TGTGCCAGCAGGGTGGCAGGAATGAACACCGGGGAGCTGTTTTTT
>13|TRBJ1-1|many|NA|TRBV7-8
CASSVTQNTEAFF
TGTGCCAGCAGCGTTACACAGAACACTGAAGCTTTCTTT
>14|TRBJ1-5|NA|NA|TRBV12-3/TRBV12-4
CASSRQTVNQPQHF
TGTGCCAGCAGCCGCCAGACAGTTAATCAGCCCCAGCATTTT
>17|TRBJ2-7|many|TRBD1|TRBV24-1
CATSDSVRTGALSEQYF
TGTGCCACCAGTGATTCAGTCAGGACAGGGGCGCTCTCCGAGCAGTACTTC
>13|TRBJ1-6|many|TRBD1|TRBV12-3/TRBV12-4
CASSHGTASPLHF
TGTGCCAGCAGTCACGGGACAGCTTCACCCCTCCACTTT
>17|TRBJ2-7|many|TRBD2|TRBV5-1
CASSLTNNGLAYYEQYF
TGCGCCAGCAGCTTGACTAACAATGGACTAGCCTACTACGAGCAGTACTTC
>14|TRBJ2-7|many|NA|TRBV12-3/TRBV12-4
CASSPRGRSYEQYF
TGTGCCAGCAGTCCCCGGGGCCGCTCCTACGAGCAGTACTTC
>14|TRBJ1-5|many|NA|TRBV6-5
CASSRSGAVQPQHF
TGTGCCAGCAGTCGATCCGGGGCCGTTCAGCCCCAGCATTTT
>16|TRBJ2-3|many|NA|TRBV29-1
CSVEFLDSLTTDTQYF
TGCAGCGTTGAATTTTTAGATAGCTTAACCACAGATACGCAGTATTTT
>14|TRBJ2-2|many|NA|TRBV12-3/TRBV12-4
CASRLFGGTGELFF
TGTGCCAGCAGGCTATTTGGGGGCACCGGGGAGCTGTTTTTT
>15|TRBJ1-2|NA|NA|TRBV28
CASLTLAAGSYGYTF
TGTGCCAGCCTTACTCTGGCCGCGGGGAGTTATGGCTACACCTTC
>11|TRBJ1-1|few|NA|TRBV20-1
CSLTENTEAFF
TGCAGTCTGACAGAGAACACTGAAGCTTTCTTT
>16|TRBJ2-7|many|NA|TRBV5-1
CASSLFSGTGVYEQYF
TGCGCCAGCAGCTTGTTTTCCGGGACGGGTGTCTACGAGCAGTACTTC
>16|TRBJ2-5|few|NA|TRBV5-1
CASSLIPGLSQETQYF
TGCGCCAGCAGCTTAATCCCGGGACTCAGCCAAGAGACCCAGTACTTC
>12|TRBJ1-5|NA|NA|TRBV12-3/TRBV12-4
CASSWWEQPQHF
TGTGCCAGCAGTTGGTGGGAACAGCCCCAGCATTTT
>14|TRBJ2-2|NA|NA|TRBV20-1
CSARGPQNTGELFF
TGCAGTGCTAGAGGGCCCCAAAACACCGGGGAGCTGTTTTTT
>15|TRBJ2-5|NA|TRBD2|TRBV6-2/TRBV6-3
CASSYRAGGGETQYF
TGTGCCAGCAGTTATAGAGCGGGAGGAGGAGAGACCCAGTACTTC
>12|TRBJ2-7|few|TRBD2|TRBV20-1
CSARRSGRSQYF
TGCAGTGCTCGTCGTAGCGGGAGGTCCCAGTATTTC
>16|TRBJ2-7|many|TRBD2|TRBV11-1
CASSLVGLAGSYEQYF
TGTGCCAGCAGCTTAGTAGGTCTAGCGGGCTCCTACGAGCAGTACTTC
>14|TRBJ1-3|NA|NA|TRBV5-1
CASSSGTEGNTIYF
TGCGCCAGCAGCTCCGGGACCGAAGGAAACACCATATATTTT
>15|TRBJ2-7|many|TRBD2|TRBV18
CASSPSGRVGYEQYF
TGTGCCAGCTCACCTAGCGGGAGAGTCGGATACGAGCAGTACTTC
>13|TRBJ1-1|NA|NA|TRBV12-3/TRBV12-4
CASSLLPGAEAFF
TGTGCCAGCAGTTTACTTCCCGGCGCTGAAGCTTTCTTT
>17|TRBJ2-6|many|NA|TRBV12-3/TRBV12-4
CASSFGFLGLGANVLTF
TGTGCCAGCAGTTTTGGCTTTCTCGGGTTGGGGGCCAACGTCCTGACTTTC
>15|TRBJ2-2|few|TRBD1|TRBV5-1
CASSWTGGWTGELFF
TGCGCCAGCAGCTGGACAGGGGGCTGGACCGGGGAGCTGTTTTTT
>14|TRBJ2-7|many|TRBD2|TRBV30
CAWSVASGVYEQYF
TGTGCCTGGAGTGTAGCCAGCGGGGTCTACGAGCAGTACTTC
>15|TRBJ2-7|many|NA|TRBV24-1
CATSDFSPRGYEQYF
TGTGCCACCAGTGATTTTAGCCCCAGGGGCTACGAGCAGTACTTC
>11|TRBJ2-5|NA|TRBD1|TRBV28
CASNRGETQYF
TGTGCCAGCAACAGGGGAGAGACCCAGTACTTC